This TCR beta chain was sequenced in a study of beta chain features in type 1 diabetes. Expressed TCRB transcripts were sequenced after all isolated RNA was converted to cDNA. Sequencing was performed with immunoSEQ multiplex PCR; in TCRdb, only in-frame clones are kept and a portion is missing. Of hundreds of thousands of clones in the sample, around 15% were seen once. It was via CD45RO/CCR7/CD25/CD127/CD95/CD27 that CD4+ naive, central memory, regulatory and stem cell-like memory cells were sorted. Findings and caveats of the study: Shortening that was moderate but significant affected the TCRB CDR3s of Type 1 diabetes patients in all four CD4+ subsets. Any HLA type influence on TCRB rearrangement was left unresolved here. Type 1 diabetes patients had VDJ junctions that carried fewer insertions and more deletions.

Trimming removed 8 bases from V and 0 bases from J; junction bases left unmatched: 8. This CDR3 is 15 amino acids long. Germline V gives CDR1 GTSNPN, CDR2 SVGIG (reference sequence). To note about this clone: As yet, its antigen is unknown.

The receptor comes from a man younger than 30 with type 1 diabetes. Sample: naive CD4+ T cells from blood. This chain links TRBV30 with TRBJ2-2; 8 bases fit TRBD2. The CDR3 sequence: CAAAQGLANTGELFF. The CDR3 DNA reads as TGTGCCGCCGCCCAGGGACTAGCGAACACCGGGGAGCTGTTTTTT.